This T cell receptor beta chain is from a study of preoperative IRX-2 immunotherapy in early breast cancer. This clone was found once. The germline V gene has CDR1 LNHDA and CDR2 SQIVND (reference sequence). The CDR3 sequence is 16 residues long. With V trimmed by 1 base and J by 0 bases, 4 bases remained unmatched. Clones were sequenced by immunoSEQ multiplex PCR, and TCRdb holds only the in-frame ones, with some missing. The profile covers about 42,000 clones, with 60% to 85% appearing a single time and approximately 1% taken by the ten largest. Treatment denoted: preoperative locoregional IRX-2 cytokine immunotherapy. Patients received preoperative, locoregional IRX-2 cytokine immunotherapy in a phase Ib study.

The J gene is TRBJ2-3, the V gene TRBV19, with 7 bases lining up with TRBD1. The sample was tumor tissue, taken after IRX-2 immunotherapy. The sequence came from a human donor with breast cancer. The CDR3 sequence is CASSIAGGSSTDTQYF. The DNA for the CDR3 is TGTGCCAGTAGTATAGCAGGGGGTAGCAGCACAGATACGCAGTATTTT.